This TCR beta chain was sequenced in a study of blood T cell repertoires in COVID-19 (dated by TCRdb to the early 2020s). Looking at the study overall: The collaborator samples originated in the United States, Italy and Spain and spanned the acute and convalescent phases of COVID-19. The prospective study material was composed of cDNA or gDNA derived from T cells, B-cell-depleted T cells, or PBMCs. The dataset comprised deeply sampled blood TCRbeta repertoires from subjects exposed to, actively infected with, or recovered from COVID-19. A freely available public database, intended as a resource for researchers studying the immune response to SARS-CoV-2, is where the repertoires were released. Samples were obtained from the ongoing ImmuneRACE study (first 160 participants) and from over 1,000 subjects provided by 6 global collaborators. Sample metadata almost always included a de-identified subject ID, COVID-19 status, age in years and sex. Where available, HLA class I and class II types were taken from metadata supplied by the sample provider and were not determined by assay-based typing.

The germline ends are 13 bases apart after V is trimmed by 6 bases and J by 10 bases. From its cysteine to its phenylalanine, the CDR3 spans 13 amino acids. Left in the record is the CDR3 DNA by itself, 39 bases read in frame from the first base. Looking up the germline V gene yields CDR1 MNHEY and CDR2 SVGAGI. TCRbeta CDR3 regions were amplified from genomic DNA by means of the immunoSEQ Assay, a bias-controlled multiplex PCR. In the original analysis: Nucleated cell counts per sample were estimated from amplification of reference gene primers within the assay. To quantify the absolute abundance of each unique TCRbeta CDR3 rearrangement, sequence reads were collapsed and filtered. Productive Simpson clonality was computed per sample as the square root of Simpson's diversity index over productive rearrangements. Imported from immuneACCESS, the table was reduced by TCRdb to in-frame sequences with V and J called. These copies leave out some clones; in studies compared against another copy, an unresolved V gene accounts for under half, and the cause of the remainder is not known. That table furnishes V, J and clone size, whereas the DNA furnished D and trimming. The sample table contains about 170,000 clones; only one count was recorded for 80% to 90% of them. Together, the top ten hold around a fifth of the sample.

In the case of this clone: The specificity of this receptor is unknown. Base qualities are not recorded, but no much larger clone differs from it by a single base.

Broad study findings and their caveats: The quantity of clinical and demographic metadata differed by source and by participant and was supplied without curation.

Another Seattle source contributed samples from volunteer blood donors who had recovered from COVID-19. Each collaborating institution followed its own protocols to collect whole blood in K2EDTA tubes. For TCRbeta analysis, collaborator samples were shipped as frozen whole blood, as isolated PBMCs, or as DNA extracted from either sample type. The origin of this receptor is an older woman who had recovered from COVID-19. The V gene is TRBV6-5 and the J gene is TRBJ1-6; a tentative D match to TRBD1 spans 6 bases. The specimen sequenced was peripheral blood. The CDR3 corresponds to CASSGQFRSPLHF. DNA sequence: TGTGCCAGCAGCGGACAGTTCAGGTCACCCCTCCACTTT.